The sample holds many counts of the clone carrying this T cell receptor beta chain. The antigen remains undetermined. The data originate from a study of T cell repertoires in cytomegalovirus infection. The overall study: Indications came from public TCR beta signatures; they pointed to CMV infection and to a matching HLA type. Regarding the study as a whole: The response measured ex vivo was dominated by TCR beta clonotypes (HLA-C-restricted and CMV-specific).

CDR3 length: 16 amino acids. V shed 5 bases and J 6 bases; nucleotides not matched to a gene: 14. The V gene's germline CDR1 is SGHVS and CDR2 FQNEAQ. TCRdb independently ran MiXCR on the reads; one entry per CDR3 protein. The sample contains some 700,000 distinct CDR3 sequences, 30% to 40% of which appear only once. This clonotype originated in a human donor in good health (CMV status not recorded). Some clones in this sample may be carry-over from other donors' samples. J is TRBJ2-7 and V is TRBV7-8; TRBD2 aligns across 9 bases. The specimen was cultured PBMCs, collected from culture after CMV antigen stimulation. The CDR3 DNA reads TGTGCCAGCAGCCTATTAGGGACTAGCCGGTTTCGCGAGCAGTACTTC. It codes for CASSLLGTSRFREQYF.